This is a list of T cell receptor beta chains from one sample in a study of cytomegalovirus exposure and HLA in healthy donors. Sequencing used immunoSEQ multiplex PCR; TCRdb keeps in-frame clones, though not all of them. Its clone listing holds 100,000 or so clones. The specimen was PBMCs. The receptors shown here come from a woman aged 25 to 45 in good health and CMV-seronegative. Both conserved end residues are part of each CDR3. The D gene is left open where the match is weak.

d_gene	v_gene	j_gene	CDR3aa	CDR3nt
TRBD2	TRBV7-9	TRBJ2-3	CASSLVSGVQRTDTQYF	TGTGCCAGCAGCTTGGTCAGCGGGGTACAGCGCACAGATACGCAGTATTTT
TRBD2	TRBV27	TRBJ2-2	CASRSSGGTGELFF	TGTGCCAGCAGATCTAGCGGGGGGACCGGGGAGCTGTTTTTT
-	TRBV6-1	TRBJ2-7	CASIHPLLPGQYF	TGTGCCAGCATTCACCCGCTGCTTCCCGGGCAGTACTTC
-	TRBV7-9	TRBJ2-2	CASSLESRYTGELFF	TGTGCCAGCAGCTTAGAGAGCCGATACACCGGGGAGCTGTTTTTT
TRBD2	TRBV7-9	TRBJ2-7	CASSLRLAGSSYEQYF	TGTGCCAGCAGCTTACGACTAGCGGGGAGCTCCTACGAGCAGTACTTC
TRBD1	TRBV27	TRBJ1-1	CASSLNRGAEAFF	TGTGCCAGCAGTTTAAACAGGGGAGCTGAAGCTTTCTTT
-	TRBV6-5	TRBJ2-5	CASSLSIGVQETQYF	TGTGCCAGCAGCCTCTCCATAGGGGTCCAAGAGACCCAGTACTTC
-	TRBV7-8	TRBJ2-7	CASSLVRFPTHYEQYF	TGTGCCAGCAGCTTAGTTCGATTTCCAACTCACTACGAGCAGTACTTC
-	TRBV30	TRBJ1-1	CAWSVKLPNTEAFF	TGTGCCTGGAGTGTTAAACTCCCGAACACTGAAGCTTTCTTT
-	TRBV6-6	TRBJ2-7	CASTTEGGFSYEQYF	TGTGCCAGCACCACAGAGGGGGGGTTCTCCTACGAGCAGTACTTC
TRBD2	TRBV4-1	TRBJ2-5	CASSPNSGGAWETQYF	TGCGCCAGCAGCCCAAATAGCGGGGGGGCCTGGGAGACCCAGTACTTC
-	TRBV5-6	TRBJ1-1	CASSSRTGWNTEAFF	TGTGCCAGCAGCTCACGGACGGGATGGAACACTGAAGCTTTCTTT
-	TRBV11-2	TRBJ2-7	CASSLASGSDSYEQYF	TGTGCCAGCAGCTTAGCCTCGGGATCGGACTCCTACGAGCAGTACTTC
-	TRBV2	TRBJ1-4	CASSGSELSNEKLFF	TGTGCCAGCAGTGGGTCAGAATTATCTAATGAAAAACTGTTTTTT
-	TRBV9	TRBJ2-7	CASSGYEQYF	TGTGCCAGCTCGGGTTACGAGCAGTACTTC
-	TRBV4-1	TRBJ1-2	CASSTRGAGSYGYTF	TGCGCCAGCAGCACACGGGGGGCAGGGAGCTATGGCTACACCTTC
TRBD1	TRBV9	TRBJ2-7	CASSEGQGYEQYF	TGTGCCAGCAGCGAGGGACAGGGATACGAGCAGTACTTC
TRBD2	TRBV6-4	TRBJ2-7	CASSVIAGDKGAYEQYF	TGTGCCAGCAGTGTAATAGCGGGAGATAAAGGGGCCTACGAGCAGTACTTC
-	TRBV4-1	TRBJ2-1	CASSQVVLPFYNEQFF	TGCGCCAGCAGCCAAGTAGTCCTACCTTTCTACAATGAGCAGTTCTTC
TRBD2	TRBV15	TRBJ2-1	CATSRKAGPNEQFF	TGTGCCACCAGCAGGAAAGCGGGACCTAATGAGCAGTTCTTC
-	TRBV7-9	TRBJ1-5	CASSHGEVRAPGEPQHF	TGTGCCAGCAGCCATGGAGAAGTCCGGGCCCCCGGGGAGCCCCAGCATTTT
TRBD1	TRBV29-1	TRBJ1-2	CSVAETGVSGYTF	TGCAGCGTAGCCGAGACAGGGGTTAGTGGCTACACCTTC
TRBD1	TRBV5-4	TRBJ1-2	CASTGGGQGENGYTF	TGTGCCAGCACCGGGGGAGGACAGGGGGAAAATGGCTACACCTTC
TRBD1	TRBV14	TRBJ2-4	CASSQGQKNIQYF	TGTGCCAGCAGCCAGGGACAGAAAAACATTCAGTACTTC
-	TRBV12-2	TRBJ2-2	CASRFPGGQGNTGELFF	TGTGCAAGTCGCTTCCCCGGGGGACAGGGAAACACCGGGGAGCTGTTTTTT
-	TRBV29-1	TRBJ2-3	CSVLPQVFITDTQYF	TGCAGCGTCCTACCACAGGTCTTCATCACAGATACGCAGTATTTT
-	TRBV29-1	TRBJ1-2	CSVIITGSSGYTF	TGCAGCGTCATAATAACAGGGTCCTCGGGCTACACCTTC